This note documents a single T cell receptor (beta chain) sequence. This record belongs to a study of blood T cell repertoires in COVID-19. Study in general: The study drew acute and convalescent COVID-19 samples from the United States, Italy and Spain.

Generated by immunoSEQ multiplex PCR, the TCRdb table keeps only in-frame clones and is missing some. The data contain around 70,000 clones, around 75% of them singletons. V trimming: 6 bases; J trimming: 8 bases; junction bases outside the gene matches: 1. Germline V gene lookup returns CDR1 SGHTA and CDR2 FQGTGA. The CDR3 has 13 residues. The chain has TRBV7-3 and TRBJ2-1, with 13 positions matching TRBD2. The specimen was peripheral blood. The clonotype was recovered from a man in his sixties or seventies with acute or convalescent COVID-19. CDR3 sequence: CASRLAGGDEQFF. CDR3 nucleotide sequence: TGTGCCAGCAGACTAGCGGGAGGGGATGAGCAGTTCTTC.